Listed below are T cell receptor beta chains from one sample, sequenced in a study of cytomegalovirus exposure and HLA in healthy donors. The method was immunoSEQ multiplex PCR; TCRdb's version includes in-frame clones alone and lacks a portion of them. The sample includes more than 80,000 clones, under 75% seen only once; the top ten take around 2.5%. The sequencing sample was made of PBMCs. The receptors stem from a human donor in good health. Both conserved end residues are part of each CDR3. D genes are given only for firm matches. Clone size, where shown, is once, few, many, or a class for clones that have expanded.

J gene,D gene,CDR3 length,clone size,V gene,CDR3 protein,CDR3 DNA
TRBJ1-3,TRBD1,15,-,TRBV30,CAWTYDRDSGNTIYF,TGTGCCTGGACGTATGACAGGGACTCTGGAAACACCATATATTTT
TRBJ2-3,TRBD2,15,few,TRBV13,CASSLEAGGPDTQYF,TGTGCCAGCAGCTTAGAGGCGGGGGGACCAGATACGCAGTATTTT
TRBJ1-1,-,18,medium-sized,TRBV4-3,CASSQDGPGQNLNTEAFF,TGCGCCAGCAGCCAAGATGGGCCAGGGCAGAACTTGAACACTGAAGCTTTCTTT
TRBJ2-1,-,13,-,TRBV2,CASSGGAFNEQFF,TGTGCCAGCAGTGGAGGCGCTTTCAATGAGCAGTTCTTC
TRBJ1-6,TRBD1,14,-,TRBV9,CASSVGDRESPLHF,TGTGCCAGCAGCGTAGGGGACAGGGAGTCACCCCTCCACTTT
TRBJ2-1,TRBD2,18,-,TRBV5-1,CASSDPLAGGVMASEQFF,TGCGCCAGCAGCGACCCACTAGCGGGGGGGGTTATGGCCAGTGAGCAGTTCTTC
TRBJ2-7,TRBD2,15,-,TRBV15,CATTHGGGGDYEQYF,TGTGCCACCACCCATGGGGGGGGTGGAGACTACGAGCAGTACTTC
TRBJ1-2,-,15,-,TRBV9,CASSVTISSNYGYTF,TGTGCCAGCAGCGTTACTATATCCTCTAACTATGGCTACACCTTC
TRBJ2-1,TRBD2,15,few,TRBV7-3,CASSPRLAGYNEQFF,TGTGCCAGCAGCCCCCGACTAGCGGGGTACAATGAGCAGTTCTTC
TRBJ1-2,-,14,-,TRBV9,CASSPAGRTYGYTF,TGTGCCAGCAGTCCTGCGGGGCGGACCTATGGCTACACCTTC
TRBJ2-1,TRBD1,16,-,TRBV4-3,CASSYNRDRVSNEQFF,TGCGCCAGCAGCTATAACAGGGACAGGGTCAGCAATGAGCAGTTCTTC
TRBJ1-5,TRBD1,14,-,TRBV7-9,CASSFTGEDQPQHF,TGTGCCAGCAGCTTCACAGGGGAGGATCAGCCCCAGCATTTT
TRBJ1-2,TRBD1,15,-,TRBV11-3,CASSLDFGTGYGYTF,TGTGCCAGCAGCTTAGATTTCGGGACAGGCTATGGCTACACCTTC
TRBJ2-1,TRBD2,14,-,TRBV2,CASDGTSGHNEQFF,TGTGCCAGCGACGGGACTAGCGGGCACAATGAGCAGTTCTTC
TRBJ2-7,-,15,-,TRBV9,CASSVGILEWYEQYF,TGTGCCAGCAGCGTAGGTATATTGGAGTGGTACGAGCAGTACTTC
TRBJ2-1,TRBD1,14,-,TRBV29-1,CSVLRTGVSGEQFF,TGCAGCGTCCTCCGGACAGGGGTCTCGGGCGAGCAGTTCTTC
TRBJ2-2,-,17,-,TRBV5-5,CASSNLNRQLTAGELFF,TGTGCCAGCAGCAACTTGAATAGACAGTTGACCGCCGGGGAGCTGTTTTTT
TRBJ2-5,-,14,-,TRBV7-2,CASSLVGQQETQYF,TGTGCCAGCAGCTTAGTTGGGCAGCAAGAGACCCAGTACTTC
TRBJ1-2,TRBD1,12,-,TRBV19,CASRQGIYGYTF,TGTGCCAGTCGACAGGGTATCTATGGCTACACCTTC
TRBJ1-1,TRBD1,11,-,TRBV20-1,CSGQGDTEAFF,TGCAGCGGACAGGGGGACACTGAAGCTTTCTTT
TRBJ2-3,TRBD1,17,-,TRBV5-8,CASSAVQGAPSTDTQYF,TGTGCCAGCAGCGCGGTACAGGGGGCACCTAGCACAGATACGCAGTATTTT
TRBJ1-2,-,14,-,TRBV4-3,CASSQVHLNYGYTF,TGCGCCAGCAGCCAAGTTCACCTAAACTATGGCTACACCTTC
TRBJ1-2,-,15,-,TRBV4-1,CASSQVRGVIYGYTF,TGCGCCAGCAGCCAAGTCAGGGGAGTCATCTATGGCTACACCTTC
TRBJ2-3,-,15,-,TRBV6-5,CASSSPGHRRDTQYF,TGTGCCAGCAGTTCGCCGGGACACCGTAGGGATACGCAGTATTTT
TRBJ2-5,TRBD1,15,few,TRBV6-5,CASSLSTGGMKAQYF,TGTGCCAGCAGTTTATCGACAGGGGGCATGAAGGCGCAGTACTTC
TRBJ1-1,-,14,-,TRBV5-1,CASSPTGTPTEAFF,TGCGCCAGCAGTCCTACAGGGACCCCCACTGAAGCTTTCTTT
TRBJ2-7,-,14,-,TRBV9,CASSVAAGPTEQYF,TGTGCCAGCAGCGTGGCAGCGGGTCCAACGGAGCAGTACTTC
TRBJ2-1,-,18,-,TRBV4-3,CASSRGYLKQGNYNEQFF,TGCGCCAGCAGCCGCGGATATTTGAAACAGGGAAACTACAATGAGCAGTTCTTC
TRBJ1-6,TRBD1,14,few,TRBV6-4,CASSATGDSSPLHF,TGTGCCAGCAGTGCAACAGGGGACAGTTCACCCCTCCACTTT
TRBJ2-2,TRBD1,15,-,TRBV7-2,CASSTGQGHTGELFF,TGTGCCAGCAGCACCGGACAGGGGCACACCGGGGAGCTGTTTTTT
TRBJ1-1,TRBD1,19,-,TRBV5-1,CASSLVGGAGGYKDTEAFF,TGCGCCAGCAGCTTGGTGGGCGGGGCAGGGGGGTATAAGGACACTGAAGCTTTCTTT
TRBJ2-7,TRBD1,13,-,TRBV6-1,CASSADRAYEQYF,TGTGCCAGCAGTGCAGACAGGGCTTACGAGCAGTACTTC
TRBJ1-2,-,14,-,TRBV7-2,CASSSQQGNYGYTF,TGTGCCAGCAGCTCTCAACAGGGAAACTATGGCTACACCTTC
TRBJ1-1,-,15,-,TRBV14,CASSQVGSGFLEAFF,TGTGCCAGCAGCCAAGTTGGGTCAGGATTCCTCGAAGCTTTCTTT
TRBJ2-5,-,11,-,TRBV10-3,CAIGPQETQYF,TGTGCCATCGGGCCCCAAGAGACCCAGTACTTC
TRBJ2-2,TRBD1,15,few,TRBV4-3,CASSQGKGGNGELFF,TGCGCCAGCAGCCAAGGCAAAGGGGGCAACGGGGAGCTGTTTTTT
TRBJ2-7,-,14,-,TRBV5-4,CASSLVARSDEQYF,TGTGCCAGCAGCTTGGTGGCCCGTAGCGACGAGCAGTACTTC
TRBJ1-6,-,15,-,TRBV7-9,CASSPSGVGDSPLHF,TGTGCCAGCAGCCCATCAGGGGTTGGGGATTCACCCCTCCACTTT
TRBJ2-1,TRBD2,17,-,TRBV19,CASSAHLAGGRYNEQFF,TGTGCCAGTAGTGCGCATCTAGCGGGGGGGCGATACAATGAGCAGTTCTTC
TRBJ2-5,-,13,-,TRBV7-9,CASSLGRGETQYF,TGTGCCAGCAGCTTAGGCAGGGGAGAGACCCAGTACTTC
TRBJ2-3,-,15,once,TRBV29-1,CSVEEGLPATDTQYF,TGCAGCGTTGAAGAGGGACTCCCTGCCACAGATACGCAGTATTTT
TRBJ1-5,TRBD1,15,few,TRBV7-2,CASSQGQGKSQPQHF,TGTGCCAGCAGCCAGGGACAGGGGAAGTCTCAGCCCCAGCATTTT
TRBJ2-3,TRBD2,17,few,TRBV7-8,CASSLAGRGAFTDTQYF,TGTGCCAGCAGCTTAGCGGGGCGGGGGGCCTTCACAGATACGCAGTATTTT
TRBJ1-2,-,16,-,TRBV2,CASNRPGRTPTYGYTF,TGTGCCAGCAACCGACCCGGGAGAACGCCGACCTATGGCTACACCTTC
TRBJ2-2,TRBD1,16,-,TRBV13,CASSPRTGSTTGELFF,TGTGCCAGCAGCCCCCGGACAGGGTCGACCACCGGGGAGCTGTTTTTT
TRBJ1-6,-,13,-,TRBV2,CASRWAGNSPLHF,TGTGCCAGCAGATGGGCAGGCAATTCACCCCTCCACTTT
TRBJ1-4,TRBD1,15,-,TRBV19,CASSTGPGQLEKLFF,TGTGCCAGTAGTACCGGCCCGGGACAGCTTGAAAAACTGTTTTTT
TRBJ2-2,-,16,-,TRBV5-4,CASSLGTLTGTGELFF,TGTGCCAGCAGCTTGGGGACACTCACAGGAACCGGGGAGCTGTTTTTT
TRBJ1-2,TRBD1,15,-,TRBV19,CASSTTGDSLYGYTF,TGTGCCAGTAGTACGACAGGGGACAGCCTCTATGGCTACACCTTC